The TCR beta chain under discussion was sequenced for a study of blood T cell repertoires in COVID-19. Study summary: Some COVID-19 samples were acute and others convalescent; all came from the United States, Italy and Spain.

Using immunoSEQ multiplex PCR, the repertoire was profiled, and TCRdb retains in-frame clones only, with some absent. The profile covers under 90,000 clones, with roughly nine tenths appearing a single time and about 5.3% taken by the ten largest. J lost 6 bases, V lost 5 bases, and 12 bases had no gene match. The CDR3 spans 16 residues. Germline V gene data show CDR1 as MGHRA and CDR2 as YSYEKL. The rearrangement joins TRBV4-1 to TRBJ2-1; 8 nucleotides match TRBD2. This TCR came from a man in his sixties with acute or convalescent COVID-19. Sequenced input: peripheral blood. The CDR3 here is CASSARPGLGFNEQFF. The CDR3 DNA sequence: TGCGCCAGCAGCGCTCGGCCGGGACTAGGGTTCAATGAGCAGTTCTTC.